This T cell receptor beta chain derives from a study of shared clonotypes between healthy human individuals. The data were produced by immunoSEQ multiplex PCR, yet TCRdb's version contains in-frame clones alone and is incomplete. The sample lists about 2.1 million clones; 80% to 95% were seen once. As defined, naive CD8 cells were CD45RO-negative and positively selected for CCR7, with terminally differentiated effector memory CD45RA+ cells excluded. The CDR3 runs 14 residues. Germline assignment: CDR1 SGHTA and CDR2 FQGNSA. Trimming pared 3 bases from V and 3 bases from J, leaving 12 bases between. The TCR originated in a young man in good health. Some clones in this sample may be carry-over from other donors' samples. This chain links TRBV7-2 with TRBJ2-7; unclear D gene. Sample: naive CD8+ T cells from PBMCs. CDR3 DNA: TGTGCCAGCAGCTTGTTAATTACCAGCTACGAGCAGTACTTC. It encodes CASSLLITSYEQYF.